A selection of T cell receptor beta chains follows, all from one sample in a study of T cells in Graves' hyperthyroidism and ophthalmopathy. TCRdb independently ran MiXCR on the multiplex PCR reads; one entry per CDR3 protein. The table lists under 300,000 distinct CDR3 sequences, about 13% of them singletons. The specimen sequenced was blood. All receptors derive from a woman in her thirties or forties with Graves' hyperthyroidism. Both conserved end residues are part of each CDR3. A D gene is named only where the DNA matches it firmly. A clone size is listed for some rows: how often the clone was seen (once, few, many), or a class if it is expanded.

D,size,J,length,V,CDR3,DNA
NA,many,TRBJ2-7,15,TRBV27,CASSYSGVSVDEQYF,TGTGCCAGCAGTTACTCCGGAGTTTCGGTCGACGAGCAGTACTTC
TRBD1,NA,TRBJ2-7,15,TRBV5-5,CASSLWGQGVYEQYF,TGTGCCAGCAGCTTGTGGGGACAGGGTGTCTACGAGCAGTACTTC
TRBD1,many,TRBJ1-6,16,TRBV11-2,CASSFTGDSTNSPLHF,TGTGCCAGCAGCTTTACAGGGGACTCCACTAATTCACCCCTCCACTTT
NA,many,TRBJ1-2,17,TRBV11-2,CASSPLEGPHPGYGYTF,TGTGCCAGCAGCCCCCTGGAAGGGCCTCACCCCGGCTATGGCTACACCTTC
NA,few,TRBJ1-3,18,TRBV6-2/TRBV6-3,CASSRPLPSVSSGNTIYF,TGTGCCAGCAGTCGCCCCCTCCCTTCGGTGAGCTCTGGAAACACCATATATTTT
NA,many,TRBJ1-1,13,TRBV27,CASKLGVNTEAFF,TGTGCCAGCAAACTGGGAGTGAACACTGAAGCTTTCTTT
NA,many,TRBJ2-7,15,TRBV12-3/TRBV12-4,CASSFAEKGSYEQYF,TGTGCCAGCAGTTTTGCCGAAAAAGGGTCCTACGAGCAGTACTTC
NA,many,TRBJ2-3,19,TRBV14,CASSQDLYHGGESTDTQYF,TGTGCCAGCAGCCAAGATCTTTATCATGGCGGGGAAAGCACAGATACGCAGTATTTT
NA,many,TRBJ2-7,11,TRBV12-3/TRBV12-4,CATGDGYEQYF,TGTGCCACCGGCGACGGCTACGAGCAGTACTTC
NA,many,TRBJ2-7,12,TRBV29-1,CSAVRGGYEQYF,TGCAGCGCAGTCCGGGGCGGCTACGAGCAGTACTTC
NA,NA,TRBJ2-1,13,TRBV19,CASNAGLINEQFF,TGTGCCAGTAATGCGGGACTCATAAATGAGCAGTTCTTC
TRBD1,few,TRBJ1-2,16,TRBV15,CATSRIGQGAGYGYTF,TGTGCCACCAGCAGGATCGGGCAGGGGGCGGGGTATGGCTACACCTTC
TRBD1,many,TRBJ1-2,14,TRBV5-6,CASSVGQDGIGYTF,TGTGCCAGCAGCGTCGGACAGGATGGGATAGGCTACACCTTC
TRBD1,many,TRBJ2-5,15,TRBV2,CASGLSRGRQETQYF,TGTGCCAGCGGATTGAGCAGGGGGCGCCAAGAGACCCAGTACTTC
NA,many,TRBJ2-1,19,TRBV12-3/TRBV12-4,CASSLRQRTTVSLNNEQFF,TGTGCCAGCAGTTTACGTCAGCGGACAACGGTATCACTCAACAATGAGCAGTTCTTC
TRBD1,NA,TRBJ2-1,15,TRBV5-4,CASSPTGSPKNEQFF,TGTGCCAGCAGCCCGACAGGGTCCCCGAAAAATGAGCAGTTCTTC
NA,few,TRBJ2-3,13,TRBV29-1,CSVEPGSTDTQYF,TGCAGCGTTGAACCTGGCAGCACAGATACGCAGTATTTT
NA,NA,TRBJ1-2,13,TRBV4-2,CASRALGHYGYTF,TGTGCCAGTCGTGCCCTGGGCCACTATGGCTACACCTTC
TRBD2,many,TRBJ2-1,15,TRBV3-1,CASSRHSGRFKEQFF,TGTGCCAGCAGCCGGCATAGCGGGAGATTTAAGGAGCAGTTCTTC
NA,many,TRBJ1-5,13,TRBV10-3,CAISPTAPGPQHF,TGTGCCATCAGTCCCACCGCACCGGGGCCCCAGCATTTT
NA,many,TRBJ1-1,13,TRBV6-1,CASSEGGSTKAFF,TGTGCCAGCAGTGAAGGGGGCAGTACTAAAGCTTTCTTT
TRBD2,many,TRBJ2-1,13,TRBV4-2,CASSHVLANEQFF,TGTGCCAGCAGCCACGTACTAGCGAATGAGCAGTTCTTC
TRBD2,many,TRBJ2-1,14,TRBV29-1,CSVPGLAGVGEQFF,TGCAGCGTTCCGGGACTAGCGGGAGTTGGCGAGCAGTTCTTC
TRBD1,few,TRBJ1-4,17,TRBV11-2,CASSPLVQGADNEKLFF,TGTGCCAGCAGCCCATTAGTGCAGGGGGCCGATAATGAAAAACTGTTTTTT
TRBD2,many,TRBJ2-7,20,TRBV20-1,CSASAPLGTSGREGNDEQYF,TGCAGTGCTAGTGCCCCCCTTGGGACTAGCGGGAGAGAGGGGAATGACGAGCAGTACTTC
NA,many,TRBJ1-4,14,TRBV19,CASREGASDEKLFF,TGTGCCAGTAGAGAAGGTGCGAGCGATGAAAAACTGTTTTTT
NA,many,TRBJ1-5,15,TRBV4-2,CASSQVGSSNQPQHF,TGTGCCAGCAGCCAAGTGGGGTCTAGCAATCAGCCCCAGCATTTT
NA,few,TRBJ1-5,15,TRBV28,CASSLFGGSNQPQHF,TGTGCCAGCAGTTTATTCGGCGGTAGCAATCAGCCCCAGCATTTT
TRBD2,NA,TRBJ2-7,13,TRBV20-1,CSAGLAGGNEQYF,TGCAGTGCTGGACTAGCGGGAGGGAACGAGCAGTACTTC
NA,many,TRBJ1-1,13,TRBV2,CASTELLNTEAFF,TGTGCCAGCACGGAACTCCTGAACACTGAAGCTTTCTTT
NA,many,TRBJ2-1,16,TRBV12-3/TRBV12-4,CASSGLGASSYNEQFF,TGTGCCAGCAGTGGCCTCGGCGCTAGCTCCTACAATGAGCAGTTCTTC
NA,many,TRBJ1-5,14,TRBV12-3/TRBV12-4,CASSLEGHNQPQHF,TGTGCCAGCAGTTTAGAGGGTCACAATCAGCCCCAGCATTTT
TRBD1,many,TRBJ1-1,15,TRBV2,CASSPLQGASTEAFF,TGTGCCAGCAGTCCCTTACAGGGGGCGAGCACTGAAGCTTTCTTT
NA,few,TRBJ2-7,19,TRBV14,CASSPFDRRAHGATYEQYF,TGTGCCAGCAGCCCGTTCGACAGGAGAGCCCACGGGGCCACCTACGAGCAGTACTTC
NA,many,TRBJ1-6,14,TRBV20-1,CSASIRGLNSPLHF,TGCAGTGCTAGTATCAGGGGTTTGAATTCACCCCTCCACTTT
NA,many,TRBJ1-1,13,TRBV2,CASELGRETEAFF,TGTGCCAGCGAACTGGGTAGGGAGACTGAAGCTTTCTTT
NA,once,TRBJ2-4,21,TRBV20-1,CSASSDRGVRREGLGFYIQYF,TGCAGTGCTAGCAGTGACAGGGGGGTTCGGCGGGAGGGCCTGGGTTTTTACATTCAGTACTTC
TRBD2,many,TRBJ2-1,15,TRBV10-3,CAISISGTSYNEQFF,TGTGCCATCAGCATTAGCGGGACGTCCTACAATGAGCAGTTCTTC
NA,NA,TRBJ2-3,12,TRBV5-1,CASSLALSPQYF,TGCGCCAGCAGCTTGGCCCTTAGTCCGCAGTATTTT
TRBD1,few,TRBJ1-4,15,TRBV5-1,CASSLGQGSYEKLFF,TGCGCCAGCAGCCTAGGACAGGGGTCGTATGAAAAACTGTTTTTT
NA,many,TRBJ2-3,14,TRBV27,CASMTGVGIDTQYF,TGTGCCAGCATGACCGGAGTCGGCATAGATACGCAGTATTTT
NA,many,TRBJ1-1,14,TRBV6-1,CASSFGTGDTEAFF,TGTGCCAGCAGTTTTGGCACCGGGGACACTGAAGCTTTCTTT
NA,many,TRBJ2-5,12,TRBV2,CASRGPGETQYF,TGTGCCAGCAGAGGGCCGGGGGAGACCCAGTACTTC
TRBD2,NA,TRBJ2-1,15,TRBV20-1,CSAQKGTSGSNEQFF,TGCAGTGCTCAGAAGGGGACTAGCGGGAGTAATGAGCAGTTCTTC
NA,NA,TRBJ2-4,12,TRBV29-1,CSARLEEGIQYF,TGCAGCGCCCGACTAGAAGAGGGCATTCAGTACTTC
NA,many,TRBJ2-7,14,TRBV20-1,CSAVPGLGIREQYF,TGCAGTGCTGTGCCGGGACTGGGGATCAGGGAGCAGTACTTC
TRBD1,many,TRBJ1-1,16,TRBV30,CAWSEGQPPMNTEAFF,TGTGCCTGGAGTGAGGGACAGCCCCCCATGAACACTGAAGCTTTCTTT
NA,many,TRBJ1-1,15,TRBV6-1,CASSPRGDGGTEAFF,TGTGCCAGCAGTCCCCGGGGCGACGGAGGCACTGAAGCTTTCTTT
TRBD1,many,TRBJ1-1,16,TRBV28,CASSLWGTGANTEAFF,TGTGCCAGCAGTTTATGGGGAACAGGGGCGAACACTGAAGCTTTCTTT
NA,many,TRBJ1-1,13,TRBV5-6,CASSLRMNTEAFF,TGTGCCAGCAGTTTACGAATGAACACTGAAGCTTTCTTT
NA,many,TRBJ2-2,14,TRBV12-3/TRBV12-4,CASSPDMNTGELFF,TGTGCCAGCAGTCCCGACATGAACACCGGGGAGCTGTTTTTT
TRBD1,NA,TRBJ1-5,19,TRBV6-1,CASSPGQGAPKGANQPQHF,TGTGCCAGCAGCCCCGGACAGGGGGCGCCGAAGGGAGCCAATCAGCCCCAGCATTTT
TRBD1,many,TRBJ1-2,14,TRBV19,CASSIGQGPYGYTF,TGTGCCAGTAGTATCGGACAGGGGCCCTATGGCTACACCTTC
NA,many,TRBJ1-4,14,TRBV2,CASRRDATNEKLFF,TGTGCCAGCAGAAGAGACGCAACTAATGAAAAACTGTTTTTT
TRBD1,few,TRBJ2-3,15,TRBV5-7,CASSSDRGRADTQYF,TGTGCCAGCAGCTCCGACAGGGGCAGGGCAGATACGCAGTATTTT
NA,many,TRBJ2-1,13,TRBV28,CASRDESYNEQFF,TGTGCCAGCAGGGACGAGTCCTACAATGAGCAGTTCTTC
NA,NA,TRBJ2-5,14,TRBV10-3,CAISEGGGSGTQYF,TGTGCCATCAGTGAAGGCGGGGGCTCGGGGACCCAGTACTTC
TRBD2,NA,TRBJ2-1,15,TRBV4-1,CASSHSSGSANEQFF,TGCGCCAGCAGCCATTCTAGCGGGAGCGCCAATGAGCAGTTCTTC
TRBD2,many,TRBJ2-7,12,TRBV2,CASRPLAEKQYF,TGTGCCAGCAGACCCCTAGCGGAGAAGCAGTACTTC